This T cell receptor beta chain stems from a study of T-cell reconstitution after alpha-beta-depleted transplantation in children. Study outcomes and limitations: The origin of alpha-beta T cells about two months after transplant was reportedly several hundred expanded graft clones. At one year after transplant, newly produced T cells mostly accounted for T-cell counts and diversity. In some patients, recipient T cells and intrathymic progenitors surviving conditioning explained high day-60 diversity.

Germline values: CDR1 MNHEY, CDR2 SVGEGT. V lost 7 bases to trimming and J lost 3 bases, with 22 bases between them. This CDR3 contains 17 residues. A library of TCRbeta sequences, prepared with unique molecular identifiers, was generated. In TCRdb, the PCR reads were re-called with MiXCR into one record per CDR3 protein. The sample consists of more than 200,000 distinct CDR3 sequences, about 23% of them appearing once. Note on this clonotype: Its antigen is undetermined.

The sequencing used PBMCs, collected before TCRalphabeta/CD19-depleted stem cell transplant. This chain links TRBV6-2 or TRBV6-3 with TRBJ2-1; D is undetermined. This TCR came from a girl aged 2 to 10 with Fanconi anemia, due to receive a stem cell transplant. CDR3 DNA: TGTGCCAGCACGAAGATCCCCAGTAAGTTCGGCTACAATGAGCAGTTCTTC. Its translation: CASTKIPSKFGYNEQFF.